The 18 T cell receptor beta chains below were found in one sample sequenced in a study of vaccination and CD4 T cells after COVID-19 (dated by TCRdb to the early 2020s). The treatment or condition label of this sample denotes: roughly 10-day PBMC culture with coronavirus spike peptide pools or control peptides (ViraFEST assay). CD4+ T cells from unexposed donors were collected before the COVID-19 pandemic (2011-2018). The library was made by PCR. Sequencing used an Illumina iSeq 100. DNA from cultured CD4+ T cells underwent TCR sequencing with the Oncomine TCR Beta short-read assay at the Johns Hopkins FTIC core. Clones were called with MiXCR by TCRdb after fastp trimmed the public reads at Q25, and only in-frame beta chains were retained. Each record represents a unique CDR3 protein, reported with the most common genes and DNA among its rows. Across this sample there are some 5,000 distinct CDR3 sequences, with roughly two thirds seen only once. In total, the top ten clones hold more than 30% of the sample.

Their recognized antigens are unknown. Sequenced material: CD4+ T cells from blood, cultured in vitro. All receptors derive from a human donor in good health.

This chain joins TRBV19 and TRBJ1-2; maybe TRBD1 (5 bases). V shed 5 bases and J shed 4 bases, with 14 bases lying between them. There are 14 residues in the CDR3. Germline assignment: CDR1 LNHDA and CDR2 SQIVND (reference sequence). The CDR3 sequence is CASSQGSLPYGYTF. The CDR3 DNA sequence: TGTGCCAGTAGTCAGGGATCTCTCCCCTATGGCTACACCTTC.

The chain has TRBV20-1 and TRBJ2-2; no definite D call. CDR1 and CDR2 (germline): DFQATT, SNEGSKA (reference sequence). V was cut by 3 bases and J by 7 bases, with 21 bases left in between. The CDR3 has 16 residues. This chain's CDR3 is CSARNPDSSYFGELFF. CDR3 bases: TGCAGTGCTAGGAATCCTGATAGTTCTTACTTCGGGGAGCTGTTTTTT.

This chain joins TRBV6-1 and TRBJ2-3; the D gene is possibly TRBD2 (6 bases). Germline assignment: CDR1 MNHNS and CDR2 SASEGT. The CDR3 runs to 16 residues. V was trimmed by 3 bases and J by 2 bases, leaving 15 bases between them. The CDR3 spells CASSDDAGTPTDTQYF. The CDR3 DNA reads TGTGCCAGCAGTGACGATGCCGGGACTCCCACAGATACGCAGTATTTT.

This chain joins TRBV6-5 and TRBJ1-6; 9 nucleotides agree with TRBD1. Germline-derived CDR1 and CDR2 are MNHEY and SVGAGI. The CDR3 extends over 17 amino acids. The V and J ends lost 2 bases and 3 bases, in that order; junction bases with no gene match: 5. The CDR3 DNA reads TGTGCCAGCAGTTACACCGGGACAGGGCTCTATAATTCACCCCTCCACTTT. Amino acids: CASSYTGTGLYNSPLHF.

The gene calls are TRBV11-2 and TRBJ2-5; D gene unclear. The V end lost 1 base, the J end lost 3 bases, and 12 bases lay between the germline ends. CDR1 is SGHAT and CDR2 is FQNNGV in the germline V gene. This CDR3 has 15 residues. The CDR3 DNA follows: TGTGCCAGCAGCTTAGGAATGAGAGGAGAAGAGACCCAGTACTTC. This sequence encodes CASSLGMRGEETQYF.

The rearrangement joins TRBV5-1 to TRBJ2-7; 8 nucleotides match TRBD2. The CDR3 runs 15 residues. With 2 bases clipped from V and 4 bases from J, the junction kept 8 bases outside the gene matches. The V gene's germline CDR1 is SGHRS and CDR2 YFSETQ. This CDR3 is CASSFSPSGGYEQYF. CDR3 DNA sequence: TGCGCCAGCAGCTTCTCCCCCAGCGGGGGTTACGAGCAGTACTTC.

This clonotype came up a few times. The chain carries TRBV15 and TRBJ2-5; D gene uncertain. CDR3 length: 14 residues. Germline CDR1 is LNHNV and CDR2 is YYDKDF (reference sequence). Trimming shortened V by 0 bases and J by 5 bases, and 10 bases separated the two germline ends. The CDR3 DNA follows: TGTGCCACCAGCAGAGACGCGAGTCAGGAGACCCAGTACTTC. This encodes CATSRDASQETQYF.

The chain joins TRBV20-1 to TRBJ1-2; TRBD1 is a possible D gene (6 bases). This CDR3 contains 13 residues. Trimming shortened V by 5 bases and J by 8 bases, and 18 bases separated the two germline ends. Germline CDR1 reads DFQATT; CDR2 reads SNEGSKA (reference sequence). The CDR3 is CSAGQGHSEGYTF. The CDR3, as DNA: TGCAGTGCTGGCCAGGGGCACTCGGAGGGCTACACCTTC.

This clonotype was recorded once. The CDR3 loop is CAWSADSQETQYF. The DNA for the CDR3 is TGTGCCTGGAGTGCCGACAGTCAAGAGACCCAGTACTTC. This rearrangement joins TRBV30 to TRBJ2-5; D is perhaps TRBD1 (5 bases). Trimming took off 1 base at V and 2 bases at J, with 8 bases between the two ends. CDR3 length: 13 residues. CDR1 and CDR2 (germline): GTSNPN, SVGIG (reference sequence).

This clonotype was counted only a few times. The chain joins TRBV19 to TRBJ1-2; 8 bases are a match to TRBD1. The V gene's germline CDR1 is LNHDA and CDR2 SQIVND (reference sequence). The V gene end was trimmed by 5 bases and the J gene end by 4 bases; junction bases not matched to a gene: 9. The CDR3 is 15 amino acids. CDR3 nucleotides: TGTGCCAGTAGTTTCCGGACAGGGACGGGCTATGGCTACACCTTC. Its protein is CASSFRTGTGYGYTF.

J is TRBJ2-2 and V is TRBV4-1, with a possible D match to TRBD1 (6 bases). CDR3 size: 15 residues. Per germline, CDR1 MGHRA and CDR2 YSYEKL. Trimming left V 3 bases short and J 6 bases short, with 14 bases between. CDR3 loop: CASSHRIDRSGELFF. CDR3 coding DNA: TGCGCCAGCAGCCATCGAATTGACAGGTCCGGGGAGCTGTTTTTT.

A few counts support this clonotype. The rearrangement uses TRBV12-1 and TRBJ2-2; the table's D call, TRBD1, was not checked against the DNA. TRBV12-1 is flagged as a pseudogene. This CDR3 contains 16 residues. CDR3 region: CASSPPPLQNTGELFF. CDR3 bases: TGTGCCAGCAGCCCGCCCCCGCTCCAGAACACCGGGGAGCTGTTTTTT.

The rearrangement uses TRBV7-2 and TRBJ2-5; D ambiguous. Germline V gene lookup returns CDR1 SGHTA and CDR2 FQGNSA. The CDR3 loop spans 12 amino acids. V was pared by 4 bases and J by 0 bases, with 3 bases between. The CDR3, as DNA: TGTGCCAGCAGCTGGTACCAAGAGACCCAGTACTTC. This encodes CASSWYQETQYF.

This clonotype was recorded a few times. This chain joins TRBV7-2 and TRBJ1-5; D ambiguous. Germline CDR1 reads SGHTA; CDR2 reads FQGNSA. Trimming left V 5 bases short and J 7 bases short, with 12 bases between. The CDR3 totals 13 residues. As DNA, the CDR3 is TGTGCCAGCAGCCCCGCACCTCCCCAGCCCCAGCATTTT. Its protein product is CASSPAPPQPQHF.

V is TRBV20-1 and J is TRBJ1-4, with 9 bases identical to TRBD1. Germline V gene data show CDR1 as DFQATT and CDR2 as SNEGSKA (reference sequence). V lost 5 bases and J lost 14; bases outside the gene matches: 12. This CDR3 is built from 13 residues. The CDR3 nucleotides are TGCAGTGCTGTAGAACCGGGACAGGGCGCCCTGTTTTTT. Its translation: CSAVEPGQGALFF.

This sequence joins TRBV28 and TRBJ1-1, with D unclear. This CDR3 is 11 amino acids long. Trimming took 9 bases from V and 1 from J, leaving 6 bases between them. The germline V gene has CDR1 MDHEN and CDR2 SYDVKM. DNA for the CDR3: TGTGCCAGTTCAAGGAACACTGAAGCTTTCTTT. As protein: CASSRNTEAFF.

This clonotype has a handful of counts. The chain carries TRBV19 and TRBJ1-2; D unclear. Germline CDR1 is LNHDA and CDR2 is SQIVND (reference sequence). The CDR3 is 14 amino acids. Trimming left V 5 bases short and J 2 bases short, with 12 bases between. The CDR3 loop reads CASSPSVQNYGYTF. DNA of the CDR3: TGTGCCAGTAGTCCATCTGTACAGAACTATGGCTACACCTTC. The variable domain in full, completed from reference TRBV19 and TRBJ1-2, reads DGGITQSPKYLFRKEGQNVTLSCEQNLNHDAMYWYRQDPGQGLRLIYYSQIVNDFQKGDIAEGYSVSREKKESFPLTVTSAQKNPTAFYLCASSPSVQNYGYTFGSGTRLTVV.

Written as DNA, the CDR3 is TGCGCCAGCAGCCAAGGTAGTGCACGTCCCTATGGCTACACCTTC. This codes for CASSQGSARPYGYTF. The chain uses TRBV4-1 and TRBJ1-2; D is unclear. V gave up 1 base and J gave up 4 bases, with 13 bases separating them. There are 15 residues in the CDR3. Germline assignment: CDR1 MGHRA and CDR2 YSYEKL.